This T cell receptor (beta chain) was retrieved from a study of T cell responses to AZD1222 COVID-19 vaccine. Study results and limitations: Recipients of two AZD1222 doses showed rising Spike-specific TCR breadth and depth.

This table comes from immunoSEQ multiplex PCR, and its TCRdb copy is limited to in-frame clones, with some not included. The sample has 170,000 or so clones; about 91% are singletons. V lost 0 bases and J 0 bases, leaving 11 bases between the germline ends. CDR3 size: 16 residues. Germline CDR1 reads LGHNA; CDR2 reads YNFKEQ. In the case of this clone: Its antigen is currently unknown.

The sequence came from an adult who received the AZD1222 COVID-19 vaccine. J is TRBJ1-1 and V is TRBV4-2; D may be TRBD1 (6 bases). The source material was peripheral blood, sampled 28 days after the second AZD1222 dose. The CDR3, as DNA: TGTGCCAGCAGCCAAGACAGTGGGGGCATGAACACTGAAGCTTTCTTT. Translated, it gives CASSQDSGGMNTEAFF.